One and the same sample provided the 29 T cell receptor beta chains below, sequenced in a study of T cell responses to AZD1222 COVID-19 vaccine. Data came from immunoSEQ multiplex PCR; TCRdb stores just in-frame clones and leaves some out. The table lists approximately 150,000 clones, approximately 92% of them singletons. The sequences come from peripheral blood, collected 28 days after the second AZD1222 dose. The receptors come from an adult who received the AZD1222 COVID-19 vaccine.

A few counts support this clone. V is TRBV6-5 and J is TRBJ2-2; D is undetermined. Germline V CDR1 and CDR2: MNHEY, SVGAGI. The length of the CDR3 is 16 residues. Trimming took off 1 base at V and 0 bases at J, with 9 bases between the two ends. DNA of the CDR3: TGTGCCAGCAGTTACTATGCAGATACGAACACCGGGGAGCTGTTTTTT. Encoded protein: CASSYYADTNTGELFF.

The J gene is TRBJ2-5, the V gene TRBV3-1 (or the pseudogene TRBV3-2), with D perhaps TRBD1 (5 bases). Trimming removed 1 base from V and 1 base from J, with 7 bases in between. Germline V gene lookup returns CDR1 LGHDT and CDR2 YNNKEL (reference sequence). The length of the CDR3 is 14 residues. For the CDR3, the DNA is TGTGCCAGCAGCCAAGCCGACAGCCAAGAGACCCAGTACTTC. It is translated as CASSQADSQETQYF.

This chain connects TRBV12-3 or TRBV12-4 to TRBJ1-2; TRBD1 matches 9 bases. The V gene end was trimmed by 6 bases and the J gene end by 8 bases; junction bases not matched to a gene: 4. The CDR3 is 12 amino acids. The CDR3 sequence: CASRRTGDGYTF. The CDR3 DNA reads TGTGCCAGCAGGAGGACAGGGGACGGCTACACCTTC.

This sequence joins TRBV30 and TRBJ1-2; 8 bases align to TRBD1. The CDR3 is 11 amino acids. The J segment lost 9 bases and the V segment lost 5 bases, leaving 5 bases of the junction unmatched. The germline gives CDR1 GTSNPN, CDR2 SVGIG (reference sequence). The CDR3 here is CAWDHRGSYTF. Here the CDR3 DNA reads TGTGCCTGGGACCACAGGGGGAGCTACACCTTC.

The V and J genes are TRBV19 and TRBJ1-1; D not certain. The CDR3 has 14 amino acids. The ends were cut back, 1 base at V and 2 bases at J, with 8 bases in the middle. Germline loops: CDR1 LNHDA, CDR2 SQIVND (reference sequence). CDR3 sequence: CASSIARTNTEAFF. Here the CDR3 DNA reads TGTGCCAGTAGTATAGCGCGGACCAACACTGAAGCTTTCTTT.

This clone appeared once. The rearrangement uses TRBV9 and TRBJ2-2; unclear D gene. From germline, CDR1 is SGDLS and CDR2 YYNGEE. The CDR3 loop spans 14 amino acids. Between the trimmed V and J ends, which lost 1 base and 4 bases, there was a span of 8 bases. CDR3 in amino acids: CASSVSTRTGELFF. The CDR3 DNA reads TGTGCCAGCAGCGTATCGACGCGCACCGGGGAGCTGTTTTTT. Using reference TRBV9 and TRBJ2-2 for the parts outside the CDR3, the full variable domain is DSGVTQTPKHLITATGQRVTLRCSPRSGDLSVYWYQQSLDQGLQFLIQYYNGEERAKGNILERFSAQQFPDLHSELNLSSLELGDSALYFCASSVSTRTGELFFGEGSRLTVL.

The table lists this clone with a count of one. The chain has TRBV27 and TRBJ2-3, with 9 bases that match TRBD2. V lost 0 bases and J lost 4; bases outside the gene matches: 5. CDR1 and CDR2 from the germline V gene are MNHEY and SMNVEV (reference sequence). This CDR3 contains 16 residues. Here the CDR3 reads CASSLSGGRAADTQYF. Here the CDR3 DNA reads TGTGCCAGCAGTTTATCAGGCGGGAGGGCGGCAGATACGCAGTATTTT.

This chain links TRBV7-9 with TRBJ1-1, with D tentatively TRBD1 (5 bases). V lost 4 bases, J lost 3 bases, and 21 bases lay in between. CDR1 and CDR2 from the germline V gene are SEHNR and FQNEAQ (reference sequence). The CDR3 length is 17 residues. The CDR3 nucleotides are TGTGCCAGCAGCTGGCTAAGAAGGGACCCCCGGCACACTGAAGCTTTCTTT. Its translation: CASSWLRRDPRHTEAFF.

The chain links TRBV4-1 to TRBJ2-1; D tentatively reads TRBD1 or TRBD2 (5 bases each). CDR3 length: 15 residues. Germline CDR1 reads MGHRA; CDR2 reads YSYEKL. Between the trimmed V and J ends, which lost 0 bases and 3 bases, there was a span of 9 bases. The CDR3 region has the DNA TGCGCCAGCAGCCAAGAGCCGGGGCGCTACAATGAGCAGTTCTTC. Protein: CASSQEPGRYNEQFF.

DNA of the CDR3: TGTGCCAGCAGTCTCTCCACGTCAGGGGGAGGAGGTGAAAAACTGTTTTTT. The encoded protein is CASSLSTSGGGGEKLFF. This chain uses TRBV27 with TRBJ1-4, with 7 bases aligning to TRBD1. Germline-derived CDR1 and CDR2 are MNHEY and SMNVEV (reference sequence). This CDR3 is built from 17 residues. The trim removed 5 bases at V and 7 bases at J, leaving 16 bases unmatched.

This sequence joins TRBV19 and TRBJ2-1; 9 nucleotides agree with TRBD2. This CDR3 has 19 amino acids. Germline lookup yields CDR1 LNHDA and CDR2 SQIVND (reference sequence). Trimming at V came to 1 base and at J to 0 bases, leaving 10 bases not matched to a gene. The CDR3 region has the DNA TGTGCCAGTAGTATAGCACGGACTAGCGCAGTTAGCTCCTACAATGAGCAGTTCTTC. Protein: CASSIARTSAVSSYNEQFF.

This clone came up once. V usage is TRBV18 and J usage is TRBJ2-3, with D possibly being TRBD1 or TRBD2 (5 bases each). With 2 bases removed from V and 4 bases from J, the gap between germline ends came to 10 bases. The germline V gene encodes CDR1 KGHSH and CDR2 LQKENI. The CDR3 is 14 residues long. Written as DNA, the CDR3 is TGTGCCAGCTCACCAAAGCAGGGAGCAGATACGCAGTATTTT. Protein: CASSPKQGADTQYF. The full variable domain, rest sourced from reference TRBV18 and TRBJ2-3, is NAGVMQNPRHLVRRRGQEARLRCSPMKGHSHVYWYRQLPEEGLKFMVYLQKENIIDESGMPKERFSAEFPKEGPSILRIQQVVRGDSAAYFCASSPKQGADTQYFGPGTRLTVL.

The chain uses TRBV9 and TRBJ2-7; D not resolved. Germline CDR1 is SGDLS and CDR2 is YYNGEE. Trimming cost V 0 bases and J 6 bases, with 4 bases left between them. The length of the CDR3 is 11 residues. CDR3 region: CASSVGAEQYF. CDR3 nucleotides: TGTGCCAGCAGCGTAGGTGCCGAGCAGTACTTC.

The V gene is TRBV5-1, the J gene TRBJ1-3, with D perhaps TRBD1 (5 bases). The germline V and J ends were trimmed by 1 base and 3 bases, with 8 bases remaining between them. The CDR3 runs to 14 residues. Germline CDR1 reads SGHRS; CDR2 reads YFSETQ. CDR3: CASSLYGGGNTIYF. CDR3 DNA sequence: TGCGCCAGCAGCTTGTACGGGGGTGGAAACACCATATATTTT.

A single count supports this clone. The chain couples TRBV14 to TRBJ2-7, with D possibly TRBD2 on 6 matching bases. Germline V gene lookup returns CDR1 SGHDN and CDR2 FVKESK. This CDR3 is 15 amino acids long. The V end was cut by 2 bases, the J end by 5 bases, with 16 bases between. The CDR3 is CASSQREVPFHEQYF. CDR3 DNA: TGTGCCAGCAGCCAAAGGGAGGTTCCCTTCCACGAGCAGTACTTC.

The genes are TRBV24-1 and TRBJ2-5; D might be TRBD1 (6 bases). Germline CDR1 KGHDR, CDR2 SFDVKD. Trimming stripped 3 bases from V and 4 bases from J, with 14 bases between. This CDR3 region has 15 residues. The CDR3 sequence: CATSDPRGGRETQYF. In DNA form, the CDR3 reads TGTGCCACCAGTGATCCCAGGGGTGGACGAGAGACCCAGTACTTC.

The CDR3 coding sequence is TGTGCTAGTGGTTCGCGGGGATTGGGGACTGAAGCTTTCTTT. This codes for CASGSRGLGTEAFF. The chain recombines TRBV12-5 with TRBJ1-1; no definite D call. Germline CDR1 and CDR2: LGHNT and FRNRAP. The length of the CDR3 is 14 residues. V was cut by 4 bases and J by 5 bases, with 14 bases left in between.

The chain links TRBV18 to TRBJ1-3; the match to TRBD1 covers 8 bases. This CDR3 region has 18 residues. Germline CDR1 reads KGHSH; CDR2 reads LQKENI. With V trimmed by 2 bases and J by 1 base, 10 bases remained unmatched. This CDR3 reads CASSPTDDRGFSGNTIYF. The CDR3 region has the DNA TGTGCCAGCTCACCAACAGACGACAGGGGCTTTTCTGGAAACACCATATATTTT.

The chain carries TRBV7-9 and TRBJ2-2, with D tentatively TRBD2 (5 bases). Per germline, CDR1 SEHNR and CDR2 FQNEAQ (reference sequence). The V and J ends lost 5 bases and 2 bases respectively, with 18 bases between them. The CDR3 runs to 17 residues. The CDR3 spells CASSQDLRDFNTGELFF. CDR3 in DNA: TGTGCCAGCAGCCAGGACCTCCGGGATTTTAACACCGGGGAGCTGTTTTTT.

This clone came up a few times. V usage is TRBV7-8 and J usage is TRBJ1-2, with TRBD1 as a possible D gene (5 bases). Per germline, CDR1 SGHVS and CDR2 FQNEAQ. The ends were cut back, 1 base at V and 4 bases at J, with 10 bases in the middle. This CDR3 has 14 residues. The CDR3 region has the DNA TGTGCCAGCAGCTTAGGGGCGGGGGGCTATGGCTACACCTTC. The encoded protein is CASSLGAGGYGYTF. Full variable domain (missing parts from reference TRBV7-8 and TRBJ1-2): GAGVSQSPRYKVAKRGQDVALRCDPISGHVSLFWYQQALGQGPEFLTYFQNEAQLDKSGLPSDRFFAERPEGSVSTLKIQRTQQEDSAVYLCASSLGAGGYGYTFGSGTRLTVV.

The V and J genes are TRBV9 and TRBJ1-2; no clear D. Per the germline V gene, CDR1 is SGDLS and CDR2 is YYNGEE. The V end lost 0 bases, the J end lost 2 bases, and 8 bases lay between the germline ends. CDR3 size: 14 residues. The CDR3 loop is CASSVEWENYGYTF. The CDR3 region has the DNA TGTGCCAGCAGCGTAGAATGGGAAAACTATGGCTACACCTTC.

The chain employs TRBV2 and TRBJ1-2; D possibly corresponds to TRBD1 (5 bases). Germline CDR1 SNHLY, CDR2 FYNNEI. The CDR3 runs to 14 residues. Trimming cost V 2 bases and J 4 bases, with 11 bases left between them. CDR3 loop: CASSEQGGAYGYTF. The DNA of the CDR3 is TGTGCCAGCAGTGAACAGGGAGGGGCCTATGGCTACACCTTC.

This rearrangement joins TRBV19 to TRBJ1-1; no firm D call. The V end lost 4 bases, the J end lost 8 bases, and 14 bases lay between the germline ends. Germline V lookup: CDR1 LNHDA, CDR2 SQIVND (reference sequence). The CDR3 is made up of 13 amino acids. The CDR3 loop is CASSTLGSGEAFF. CDR3 coding DNA: TGTGCCAGTAGTACTCTAGGGTCTGGGGAAGCTTTCTTT.

The chain links TRBV6-5 to TRBJ2-7, with a weak D call TRBD1 (6 bases). The length of the CDR3 is 15 residues. Between the trimmed V and J ends, which lost 6 bases and 3 bases, there was a span of 18 bases. Germline V lookup: CDR1 MNHEY, CDR2 SVGAGI. CDR3 loop: CASRPRRDTFYEQYF. In DNA, the CDR3 is TGTGCCAGCAGGCCCCGTAGGGACACGTTCTACGAGCAGTACTTC.

This clone turned up a few times. The V call is TRBV5-1, the J call TRBJ2-3; D not resolved. CDR3 size: 14 residues. V was shortened by 7 bases and J by 2 bases, with 14 bases between the two germline ends. CDR1 is SGHRS and CDR2 is YFSETQ in the germline V gene. The DNA of the CDR3 is TGCGCCAGCGCTCTCACTTCATCCACAGATACGCAGTATTTT. As protein: CASALTSSTDTQYF.

V and J are TRBV30 and TRBJ2-5; a weak D match, TRBD2 (6 bases). The ends were cut back, 5 bases at V and 5 bases at J, with 30 bases in the middle. The CDR3 spans 18 residues. Germline V gene lookup returns CDR1 GTSNPN and CDR2 SVGIG (reference sequence). This CDR3 is CAWGPPDRAGEDPETQYF. DNA for the CDR3: TGTGCCTGGGGCCCACCTGACCGAGCGGGCGAGGACCCCGAGACCCAGTACTTC.

The chain joins TRBV2 to TRBJ1-1; 7 nucleotides agree with TRBD1. J lost 4 bases, V lost 2 bases, and 4 bases had no gene match. The germline V gene encodes CDR1 SNHLY and CDR2 FYNNEI. This CDR3 region has 14 residues. CDR3 sequence: CASSERGRITEAFF. CDR3 in DNA: TGTGCCAGCAGTGAAAGGGGGCGGATCACTGAAGCTTTCTTT.

The chain recombines TRBV10-3 with TRBJ1-1; 7 nucleotides align to TRBD1. CDR1 ENHRY and CDR2 SYGVKD come from the germline V gene. The CDR3 length is 15 residues. With V trimmed by 0 bases and J by 0 bases, 1 base remained unmatched. The CDR3 sequence is CAISESGQMNTEAFF. The CDR3 DNA sequence: TGTGCCATCAGTGAGTCGGGACAGATGAACACTGAAGCTTTCTTT.

The chain joins TRBV7-7 to TRBJ2-7; either TRBD1 or TRBD2 may fit D (7 bases each). Per the germline V gene, CDR1 is SSHAT and CDR2 is FNYEAQ (reference sequence). The CDR3 consists of 14 residues. Deletions cut 5 bases from V and 9 bases from J, with 20 bases between. The CDR3 protein is CASSPGRGTTSQYF. CDR3 in DNA: TGTGCCAGCAGCCCGGGCAGGGGGACTACGTCGCAGTACTTC.